This TCR beta chain originates from a study of T cells in Graves' hyperthyroidism and ophthalmopathy. V gave up 5 bases and J gave up 7 bases, with 11 bases separating them. Germline lookup yields CDR1 SGHTA and CDR2 FQGNSA. This CDR3 comprises 12 residues. TCR beta CDR3 sequences were amplified from RNA transcripts. HTBI primers drove first-round RT-PCR of the TCR CDR3. MiXCR, run by TCRdb on the multiplex PCR reads, gives a single entry per CDR3 protein. The sample holds hundreds of thousands of distinct CDR3 sequences; around 15% are singletons and the top ten take roughly 10%. Thyroid ultrasound and orbital computed tomography, with clinical symptoms and serum thyroxine and TRAb, informed diagnoses. Extraction of PBMCs used roughly 9.4 ml of fresh peripheral blood. The study, taken as a whole, reports: Most thyroid-expanded clonotypes above 0.001 were also found in blood. Ophthalmopathy got predicted by the model a median 6.5 months before its onset.

As concerns this clonotype: Its antigen is not known.

The clonotype originates from a woman aged 18-29 years with Graves' hyperthyroidism. The sequencing sample was made of blood. The rearrangement joins TRBV7-2 to TRBJ2-5; D perhaps matches TRBD1 (6 bases). Here the CDR3 DNA reads TGTGCCAGCAGCCCGCGAGGGGGGACCCAGTACTTC. It specifies CASSPRGGTQYF.